The next 30 T cell receptor beta chains were all read from a single sample in a study of PD-L1 blockade in urothelial cancer. Sequencing used immunoSEQ multiplex PCR; TCRdb keeps in-frame clones, though not all of them. The sample includes tens of thousands of clones, 87% of them seen just once. The source material was PBMCs, sampled around atezolizumab (anti-PD-L1) treatment. All receptors derive from a woman between 65 and 79 years old with urothelial cancer.

V gene TRBV5-1 combines with J gene TRBJ2-5; possible D gene TRBD2, 6 bases. From germline, CDR1 is SGHRS and CDR2 YFSETQ. The CDR3 sequence is 18 residues long. V lost 0 bases to trimming and J lost 0 bases, with 18 bases between them. The DNA for the CDR3 is TGCGCCAGCAGCTTGGGGGGACGGGGGACCATGTACCAAGAGACCCAGTACTTC. Translating gives CASSLGGRGTMYQETQYF.

This chain's CDR3 is CASSLVTEEETQYF. DNA of the CDR3: TGTGCCAGCAGCTTAGTAACAGAAGAAGAGACCCAGTACTTC. The chain uses TRBV7-7 and TRBJ2-5; D ambiguous. Trimming removed 1 base at V and 3 bases at J, with 9 bases between. Germline lookup yields CDR1 SSHAT and CDR2 FNYEAQ (reference sequence). The CDR3 contains 14 residues.

This clone was seen only a few times. The rearrangement joins TRBV6-1 to TRBJ1-2, with TRBD1 matching 7 bases. J was trimmed by 6 bases and V by 2 bases; bases with no gene match: 9. The V gene's germline CDR1 is MNHNS and CDR2 SASEGT. The CDR3 runs to 15 residues. The CDR3 DNA is TGTGCCAGCAGTGAATCGTTCGACAGGGTCCATGGCTACACCTTC. As protein: CASSESFDRVHGYTF.

A single count supports this clone. V gene TRBV18 combines with J gene TRBJ1-2; 7 bases agree with TRBD1. Germline assignment: CDR1 KGHSH and CDR2 LQKENI. J was trimmed by 8 bases and V by 2 bases; bases with no gene match: 5. The CDR3 covers 13 residues. CDR3 sequence reads: CASSPTGESGYTF. CDR3 coding DNA: TGTGCCAGCTCACCAACAGGGGAGAGCGGCTACACCTTC.

CDR3 nucleotides: TGTGCCAGCAGCTTAGCCGGGCAGGGGTACGAGCAGTACTTC. Its translation: CASSLAGQGYEQYF. The chain has TRBV7-9 and TRBJ2-7; possibly TRBD1 for D (6 bases). Between the trimmed V and J ends, which lost 0 bases and 4 bases, there was a span of 10 bases. In germline, CDR1 is SEHNR, CDR2 FQNEAQ (reference sequence). CDR3 length equals 14 residues.

The rearrangement joins TRBV19 to TRBJ1-2; D is uncertain. The CDR3 is 12 amino acids. V lost 8 bases to trimming and J lost 0 bases, with 7 bases between them. Germline V lookup: CDR1 LNHDA, CDR2 SQIVND (reference sequence). In DNA form, the CDR3 reads TGTGCCAGTCGCGTAGCTAACTATGGCTACACCTTC. It yields the protein CASRVANYGYTF.

Written as DNA, the CDR3 is TGTGCCAGCAGCGTAGGGCCAGGGGAAAAACTGTTTTTT. This gives the protein CASSVGPGEKLFF. V and J are TRBV9 and TRBJ1-4; D is possibly TRBD1 (5 bases). The germline CDR1 and CDR2 sequences are SGDLS and YYNGEE. This CDR3 is built from 13 residues. Trimming took off 0 bases at V and 8 bases at J, with 8 bases between the two ends.

The genes are TRBV19 and TRBJ2-7, with TRBD2 identical over 13 bases. The CDR3 is made up of 16 amino acids. Germline V gives CDR1 LNHDA, CDR2 SQIVND (reference sequence). V trimming: 5 bases; J trimming: 3 bases; junction bases outside the gene matches: 7. The CDR3, as DNA: TGTGCCAGTAGTGCCTTTAGGACTAGCGGGAGCTACGAGCAGTACTTC. Encoded protein: CASSAFRTSGSYEQYF.

This clone has only one observation. J is TRBJ2-2 and V is TRBV18; 7 positions agree with TRBD1. The germline V gene has CDR1 KGHSH and CDR2 LQKENI. The trim removed 5 bases at V and 0 bases at J, leaving 6 bases unmatched. The CDR3 totals 16 residues. The CDR3 reads CASSKTQGANTGELFF. CDR3 nucleotide sequence: TGTGCCAGCTCAAAAACCCAGGGGGCGAACACCGGGGAGCTGTTTTTT.

The chain combines TRBV7-9 with TRBJ1-6, with D unresolved. Germline CDR1 SEHNR, CDR2 FQNEAQ (reference sequence). The length of the CDR3 is 12 residues. The ends were cut back, 5 bases at V and 11 bases at J, with 10 bases in the middle. CDR3 sequence reads: CASSVGAAPLHF. CDR3 DNA: TGTGCCAGCAGCGTGGGCGCCGCACCCCTCCACTTT. Based on the CDR3 plus reference TRBV7-9 and TRBJ1-6, the full variable domain is DTGVSQNPRHKITKRGQNVTFRCDPISEHNRLYWYRQTLGQGPEFLTYFQNEAQLEKSRLLSDRFSAERPKGSFSTLEIQRTEQGDSAMYLCASSVGAAPLHFGNGTRLTVT.

The chain is built from TRBV29-1 and TRBJ2-1, with TRBD1 matching 8 bases. V was clipped by 7 bases and J by 7 bases; unmatched bases: 9. This CDR3 comprises 13 residues. Germline-derived CDR1 and CDR2 are SQVTM and ANQGSEA. The CDR3 reads CSASTGGMNEQFF. CDR3 nucleotide sequence: TGCAGCGCTTCCACAGGGGGTATGAATGAGCAGTTCTTC.

V is TRBV4-2 and J is TRBJ2-3; unclear D gene. CDR3 length: 16 residues. Germline-derived CDR1 and CDR2 are LGHNA and YNFKEQ. Trimming cost V 1 base and J 3 bases, with 14 bases left between them. CDR3 protein: CASSQGRTRATDTQYF. CDR3 nucleotide sequence: TGTGCCAGCAGCCAAGGACGCACCCGAGCGACAGATACGCAGTATTTT.

In this sample, this clone turned up once. The rearrangement joins TRBV6-7 to TRBJ2-1, with TRBD2 identical over 7 bases. TRBV6-7 is annotated as an ORF whose role is uncertain. V lost 6 bases and J lost 7; bases outside the gene matches: 15. This CDR3 comprises 16 residues. CDR3 sequence: CASSPPALAPLNEQFF. The CDR3, as DNA: TGTGCCAGCAGCCCCCCCGCACTAGCGCCATTAAATGAGCAGTTCTTC.

The chain combines TRBV2 with TRBJ1-4; 7 bases fit TRBD1. This CDR3 has 16 residues. Germline loops: CDR1 SNHLY, CDR2 FYNNEI. V was clipped by 7 bases and J by 0 bases; unmatched bases: 8. In nucleotides, the CDR3 is TGTGCCAGCACGCGGGACAGCTACCCAACTAATGAAAAACTGTTTTTT. Translated: CASTRDSYPTNEKLFF.

CDR3 coding DNA: TGCGCCAGCAGTGGGGAGGGGACGGACAGAAACCAAGAGACCCAGTACTTC. Protein sequence: CASSGEGTDRNQETQYF. The rearrangement uses TRBV10-2 and TRBJ2-5; D is perhaps TRBD2 (7 bases). Trimming left V 4 bases short and J 0 bases short, with 18 bases between. The germline CDR1 and CDR2 sequences are WSHSY and SAAADI. The CDR3 is 17 residues long.

The rearrangement links TRBV7-3 to TRBJ2-2; 15 nucleotides match TRBD2. The V gene's germline CDR1 is SGHTA and CDR2 FQGTGA. V shed 5 bases and J 4 bases; nucleotides not matched to a gene: 5. This CDR3 has 17 amino acids. The CDR3 spells CASSRGLAGGRTGELFF. The CDR3 bases are TGTGCCAGCAGCCGGGGACTAGCGGGAGGTCGCACCGGGGAGCTGTTTTTT.

This chain connects TRBV5-1 to TRBJ2-3, with TRBD1 matching 8 bases. Germline lookup yields CDR1 SGHRS and CDR2 YFSETQ. The CDR3 is made up of 16 amino acids. Trimming removed 6 bases from V and 0 bases from J; junction bases left unmatched: 9. CDR3 sequence (DNA): TGCGCCAGCACCCTGACAGGGGTCCCTAGCACAGATACGCAGTATTTT. It encodes CASTLTGVPSTDTQYF.

This clone was counted a single time. This chain connects TRBV6-1 to TRBJ2-1, with 13 bases aligning to TRBD2. Trimming cost V 6 bases and J 8 bases; bases outside gene matches: 7. Germline CDR1 MNHNS, CDR2 SASEGT. The CDR3 contains 15 residues. In DNA form, the CDR3 reads TGTGCCAGCAGGAGGACTAGCGGGAGTCTTGATGAGCAGTTCTTC. Translated, it gives CASRRTSGSLDEQFF.

This clone has only a few counts. The V and J genes are TRBV7-2 and TRBJ1-3; 9 nucleotides align to TRBD1. The CDR3 contains 17 residues. The germline gives CDR1 SGHTA, CDR2 FQGNSA. Germline trimming cut 3 bases from V and 0 bases from J; bases unmatched to any gene: 6. CDR3 in DNA: TGTGCCAGCAGCTTGGACAGGGGTCCCAGCTCTGGAAACACCATATATTTT. It codes for CASSLDRGPSSGNTIYF.

The chain combines TRBV19 with TRBJ1-3; D not resolved. V gave up 3 bases and J gave up 0 bases, with 3 bases separating them. CDR1 is LNHDA, CDR2 SQIVND, per germline (reference sequence). This CDR3 has 13 residues. CDR3 nucleotides: TGTGCCAGTAGTATCAGCTCTGGAAACACCATATATTTT. This codes for CASSISSGNTIYF.

The chain links TRBV18 to TRBJ1-2; 7 bases map to TRBD1. The germline V gene has CDR1 KGHSH and CDR2 LQKENI. This CDR3 region has 18 residues. Unmatched junction bases numbered 18, after V lost 3 bases and J lost 5 bases. The CDR3 sequence: CASSPNVRGGARGYGYTF. The CDR3 bases are TGTGCCAGCTCACCCAATGTACGAGGGGGCGCCCGGGGTTATGGCTACACCTTC.

V usage is TRBV5-1 and J usage is TRBJ2-5, with a possible D match to TRBD1 (6 bases). CDR1 is SGHRS, CDR2 YFSETQ, per germline. CDR3 size: 14 residues. Trimming pared 4 bases from V and 4 bases from J, leaving 14 bases between. CDR3 sequence reads: CASSNPGAGETQYF. The CDR3 coding sequence is TGCGCCAGCAGCAACCCAGGGGCTGGAGAGACCCAGTACTTC.

This chain uses TRBV28 with TRBJ2-2; 9 bases are shared with TRBD2. Germline CDR1 reads MDHEN; CDR2 reads SYDVKM. The CDR3 consists of 16 residues. With V trimmed by 4 bases and J by 7 bases, 10 bases remained unmatched. CDR3 bases: TGTGCCAGCAGTTCGTTGGCGGGAGGGCCGGACGGGGAGCTGTTTTTT. It is translated as CASSSLAGGPDGELFF.

The count of this clone is one. The chain uses TRBV18 and TRBJ1-2, with TRBD1 matching 7 bases. Trimming removed 10 bases from V and 4 bases from J; junction bases left unmatched: 18. The CDR3 contains 16 residues. The germline V gene encodes CDR1 KGHSH and CDR2 LQKENI. This CDR3 reads CATKQGGDSSIYGYTF. CDR3 bases: TGTGCCACTAAGCAAGGGGGCGACAGTTCGATCTATGGCTACACCTTC.

The V call is TRBV5-8, the J call TRBJ2-6; 10 nucleotides match TRBD1. The CDR3 totals 18 residues. Germline CDR1 and CDR2: SGHTS and YDEGEE. With V trimmed by 1 base and J by 2 bases, 6 bases remained unmatched. The CDR3 here is CASSLMGQGFAGANVLTF. The CDR3 nucleotides read TGTGCCAGCAGCTTGATGGGACAGGGGTTTGCTGGGGCCAACGTCCTGACTTTC.

The chain links TRBV6-6 to TRBJ1-6, with D tentatively TRBD1 (5 bases). This CDR3 region has 15 residues. Germline CDR1 and CDR2: MNHNY and SVGAGI (reference sequence). V was pared by 0 bases and J by 10 bases, with 13 bases between. CDR3 nucleotides: TGTGCCAGCAGTTACTCGGGGGGTAGGAGGTCACCCCTCCACTTT. It translates to CASSYSGGRRSPLHF.

This sequence joins TRBV6-6 and TRBJ1-4; a possible D gene is TRBD1 (6 bases). This CDR3 is built from 15 residues. Germline CDR1 reads MNHNY; CDR2 reads SVGAGI (reference sequence). V lost 2 bases, J lost 5 bases, and 12 bases lay in between. CDR3 loop: CASSYPGQWNEKLFF. As DNA, the CDR3 is TGTGCCAGCAGTTACCCCGGACAGTGGAATGAAAAACTGTTTTTT.

The rearrangement uses TRBV5-4 and TRBJ2-3; D may be TRBD1 (5 bases). V gave up 2 bases and J gave up 1 base, with 5 bases separating them. This CDR3 is 13 amino acids long. CDR1 SGHNT and CDR2 YYREEE come from the germline V gene (reference sequence). In nucleotides, the CDR3 is TGTGCCAGCAGCTTAGGGGGCACAGATACGCAGTATTTT. Translated: CASSLGGTDTQYF. Together with reference TRBV5-4 and TRBJ2-3, the CDR3 gives the full variable domain: ETGVTQSPTHLIKTRGQQVTLRCSSQSGHNTVSWYQQALGQGPQFIFQYYREEENGRGNFPPRFSGLQFPNYSSELNVNALELDDSALYLCASSLGGTDTQYFGPGTRLTVL.

This chain links TRBV27 with TRBJ2-7, with 8 bases that match TRBD2. J gave up 6 bases and V 3 bases, and 19 bases lay outside the gene matches. There are 18 residues in the CDR3. CDR1 is MNHEY and CDR2 is SMNVEV in the germline V gene (reference sequence). The CDR3: CASSFSSIPGSGGGEQYF. CDR3 sequence (DNA): TGTGCCAGCAGTTTTTCTTCTATCCCGGGTTCCGGGGGGGGCGAGCAGTACTTC.

The chain uses TRBV7-2 and TRBJ1-5, with 7 bases matching TRBD1. The CDR3 spans 16 residues. V was clipped by 5 bases and J by 4 bases; unmatched bases: 11. Per germline, CDR1 SGHTA and CDR2 FQGNSA. In DNA, the CDR3 is TGTGCCAGCAGCGGTGGAGGGGGCGCCCGAAATCAGCCCCAGCATTTT. Its protein is CASSGGGGARNQPQHF. Supplemented by reference TRBV7-2 and TRBJ1-5, the full variable domain reads GAGVSQSPSNKVTEKGKDVELRCDPISGHTALYWYRQSLGQGLEFLIYFQGNSAPDKSGLPSDRFSAERTGGSVSTLTIQRTQQEDSAVYLCASSGGGGARNQPQHFGDGTRLSIL.